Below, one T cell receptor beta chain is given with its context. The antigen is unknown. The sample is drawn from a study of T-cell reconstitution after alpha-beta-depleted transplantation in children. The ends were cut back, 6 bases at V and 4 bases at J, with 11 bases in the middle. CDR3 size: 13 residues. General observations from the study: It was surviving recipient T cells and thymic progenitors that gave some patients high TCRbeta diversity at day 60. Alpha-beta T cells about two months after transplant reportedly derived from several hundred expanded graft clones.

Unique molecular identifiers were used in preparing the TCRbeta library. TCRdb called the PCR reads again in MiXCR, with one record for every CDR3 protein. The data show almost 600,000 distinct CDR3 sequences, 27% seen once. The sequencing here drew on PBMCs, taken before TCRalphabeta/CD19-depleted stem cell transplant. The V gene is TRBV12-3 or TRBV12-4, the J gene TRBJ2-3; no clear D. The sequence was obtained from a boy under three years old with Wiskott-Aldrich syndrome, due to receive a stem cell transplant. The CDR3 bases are TGTGCCAGCAGGGTGGGGAAGGCAGATACGCAGTATTTT. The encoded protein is CASRVGKADTQYF.